This record covers a single TCR beta chain. This record belongs to a study of blood T cell repertoires in COVID-19. Whole-study context: Researchers got acute and convalescent COVID-19 samples from the United States, Italy and Spain. The cDNA or gDNA used as material had been derived from T cells, B-cell-depleted T cells, or PBMCs.

The trim removed 0 bases at V and 7 bases at J, leaving 5 bases unmatched. This CDR3 is 16 amino acids long. Germline-derived CDR1 and CDR2 are MNHEY and SVGAGI. Original analysis: Reference gene primer amplification gave nucleated cell count estimates. TCRdb keeps only in-frame clones here, not all; method: immunoSEQ multiplex PCR. From that table come the V and J calls and clone size; the DNA was used to work out D and trimming. The data contain 280,000 or so clones, about 91% of them seen just once; the ten biggest clones take up under 15%. The sequenced material came from peripheral blood. The clonotype originates from a woman aged 55-75 years with acute or convalescent COVID-19. The V call is TRBV6-5, the J call TRBJ2-1; 11 positions agree with TRBD2. The CDR3 loop reads CASSYSGTSGQNEQFF. The CDR3 region has the DNA TGTGCCAGCAGTTACTCCGGGACTAGCGGACAGAATGAGCAGTTCTTC.